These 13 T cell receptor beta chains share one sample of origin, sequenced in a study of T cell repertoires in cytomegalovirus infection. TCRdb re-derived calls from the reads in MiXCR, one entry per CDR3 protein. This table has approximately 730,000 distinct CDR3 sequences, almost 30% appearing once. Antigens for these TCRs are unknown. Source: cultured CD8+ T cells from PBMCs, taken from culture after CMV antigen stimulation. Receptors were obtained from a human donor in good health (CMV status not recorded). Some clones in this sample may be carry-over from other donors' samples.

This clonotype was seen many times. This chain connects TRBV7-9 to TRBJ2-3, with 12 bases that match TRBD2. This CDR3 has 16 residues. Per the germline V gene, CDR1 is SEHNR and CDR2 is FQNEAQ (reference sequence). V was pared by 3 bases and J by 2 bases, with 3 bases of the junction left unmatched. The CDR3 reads CASSLLAGGPTDTQYF. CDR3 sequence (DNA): TGTGCCAGCAGCTTGCTAGCGGGGGGGCCCACAGATACGCAGTATTTT.

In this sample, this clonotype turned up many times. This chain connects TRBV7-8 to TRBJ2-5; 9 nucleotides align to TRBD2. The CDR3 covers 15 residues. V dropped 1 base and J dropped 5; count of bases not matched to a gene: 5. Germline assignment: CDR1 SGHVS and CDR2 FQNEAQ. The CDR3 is CASSLGLAAEETQYF. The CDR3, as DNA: TGTGCCAGCAGCTTAGGACTAGCGGCCGAGGAGACCCAGTACTTC. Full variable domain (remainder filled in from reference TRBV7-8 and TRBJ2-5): GAGVSQSPRYKVAKRGQDVALRCDPISGHVSLFWYQQALGQGPEFLTYFQNEAQLDKSGLPSDRFFAERPEGSVSTLKIQRTQQEDSAVYLCASSLGLAAEETQYFGPGTRLLVL.

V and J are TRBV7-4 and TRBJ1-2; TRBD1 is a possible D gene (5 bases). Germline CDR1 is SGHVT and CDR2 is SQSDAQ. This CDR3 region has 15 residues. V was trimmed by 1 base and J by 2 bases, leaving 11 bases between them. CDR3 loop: CASSLGGVANYGYTF. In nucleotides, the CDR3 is TGTGCCAGCAGCTTAGGGGGGGTCGCGAACTATGGCTACACCTTC.

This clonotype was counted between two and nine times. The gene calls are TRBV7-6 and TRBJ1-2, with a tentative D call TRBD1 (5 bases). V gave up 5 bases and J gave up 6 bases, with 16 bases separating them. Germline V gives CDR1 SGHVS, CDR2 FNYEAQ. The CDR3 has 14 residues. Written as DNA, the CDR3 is TGTGCCAGCAGCAGCGGGTCAAGACAGCATGGCTACACCTTC. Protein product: CASSSGSRQHGYTF.

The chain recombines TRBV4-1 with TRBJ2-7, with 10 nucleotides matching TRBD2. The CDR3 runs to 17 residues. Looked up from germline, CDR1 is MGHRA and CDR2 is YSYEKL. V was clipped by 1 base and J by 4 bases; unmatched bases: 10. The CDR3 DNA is TGCGCCAGCAGCCAAGTGCACCTAGCGGGGGACCGATACGAGCAGTACTTC. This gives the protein CASSQVHLAGDRYEQYF.

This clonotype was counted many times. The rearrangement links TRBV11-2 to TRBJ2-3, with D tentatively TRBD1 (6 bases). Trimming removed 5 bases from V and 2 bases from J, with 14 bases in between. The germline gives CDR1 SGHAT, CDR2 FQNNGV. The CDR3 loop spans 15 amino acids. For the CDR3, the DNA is TGTGCCAGCAGCCCTCGGACAGACATCACAGATACGCAGTATTTT. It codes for CASSPRTDITDTQYF.

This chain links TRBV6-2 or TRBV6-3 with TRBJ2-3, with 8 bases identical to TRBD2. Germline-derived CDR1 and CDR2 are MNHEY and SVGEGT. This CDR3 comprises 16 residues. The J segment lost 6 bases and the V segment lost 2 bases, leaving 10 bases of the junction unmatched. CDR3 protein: CASSYVPGGGSDTQYF. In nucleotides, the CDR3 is TGTGCCAGCAGTTACGTTCCCGGCGGGGGGAGTGATACGCAGTATTTT.

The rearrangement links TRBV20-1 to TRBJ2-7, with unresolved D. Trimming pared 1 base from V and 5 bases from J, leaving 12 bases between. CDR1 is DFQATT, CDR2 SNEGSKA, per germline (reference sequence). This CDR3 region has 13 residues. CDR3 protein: CSARGVGSNEQYV. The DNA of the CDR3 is TGCAGTGCTAGAGGCGTCGGTTCGAACGAGCAGTACGTC.

The CDR3, as DNA: TGTGCCAGCAGCGATGACGATCAGCCCCAGCATTTT. It is translated as CASSDDDQPQHF. The chain employs TRBV28 and TRBJ1-5; D gene ambiguous. Germline CDR1 is MDHEN and CDR2 is SYDVKM. Trimming left V 6 bases short and J 5 bases short, with 8 bases between. The CDR3 sequence is 12 residues long.

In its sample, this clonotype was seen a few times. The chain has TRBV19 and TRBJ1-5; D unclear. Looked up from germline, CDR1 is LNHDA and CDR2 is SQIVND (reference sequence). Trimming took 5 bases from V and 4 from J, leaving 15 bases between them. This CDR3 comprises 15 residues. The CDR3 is CASSLLAGVNQPQHF. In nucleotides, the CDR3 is TGTGCCAGTAGTCTACTTGCGGGTGTTAATCAGCCCCAGCATTTT. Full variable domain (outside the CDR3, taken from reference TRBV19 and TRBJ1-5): DGGITQSPKYLFRKEGQNVTLSCEQNLNHDAMYWYRQDPGQGLRLIYYSQIVNDFQKGDIAEGYSVSREKKESFPLTVTSAQKNPTAFYLCASSLLAGVNQPQHFGDGTRLSIL.

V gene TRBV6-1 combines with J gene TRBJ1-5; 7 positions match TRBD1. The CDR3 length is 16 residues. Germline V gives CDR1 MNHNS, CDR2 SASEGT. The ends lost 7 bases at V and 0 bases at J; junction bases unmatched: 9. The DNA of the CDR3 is TGTGCCAGCAATATATGGGACAGTGCTAGCAATCAGCCCCAGCATTTT. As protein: CASNIWDSASNQPQHF.

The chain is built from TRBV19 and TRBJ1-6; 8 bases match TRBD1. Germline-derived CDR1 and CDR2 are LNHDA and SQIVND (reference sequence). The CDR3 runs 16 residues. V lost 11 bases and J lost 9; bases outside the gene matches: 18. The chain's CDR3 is CASWTGLKGPSSPLHF. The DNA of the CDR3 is TGTGCCTCCTGGACAGGGCTTAAGGGACCATCTTCACCCCTCCACTTT.

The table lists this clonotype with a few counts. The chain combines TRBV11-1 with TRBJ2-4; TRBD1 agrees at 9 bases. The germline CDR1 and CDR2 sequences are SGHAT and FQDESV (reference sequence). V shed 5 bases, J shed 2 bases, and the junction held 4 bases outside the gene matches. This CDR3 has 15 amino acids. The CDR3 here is CASSQDRGSKNIQYF. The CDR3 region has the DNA TGTGCCAGCAGCCAGGACAGGGGATCCAAAAACATTCAGTACTTC.